Described below is a single T cell receptor (beta chain) sequence and its context. This record comes from a study of blood T cell repertoires in COVID-19. Looking at the study overall: Whether acute or convalescent, the COVID-19 samples came from the United States, Italy and Spain. PBMCs, B-cell-depleted T cells, or T cells were the source of the cDNA or gDNA that made up the material.

Profiling relied on immunoSEQ multiplex PCR, and the TCRdb table lists in-frame clones only, not all of them. Of hundreds of thousands of clones listed, roughly nine tenths were seen once; the top ten hold around 3%. Recruits, aged roughly 18 to 95 years, lived in 24 US areas. Recovered participants had two consecutive negative NP/OP PCR tests, healthcare professional clearance, or symptom resolution. This CDR3 has 17 residues. V was clipped by 4 bases and J by 4 bases; unmatched bases: 11. Germline CDR1 and CDR2: SGHRS and YFSETQ. Sequencing was performed on PBMCs or T cells enriched from blood (not recorded which). The V and J genes are TRBV5-1 and TRBJ2-6; TRBD1 matches 7 bases. The receptor comes from a woman under 40 who had recovered from COVID-19. DNA of the CDR3: TGCGCCAGCAGCGATAGACAGGGAGTAAACGGGGCCAACGTCCTGACTTTC. It yields the protein CASSDRQGVNGANVLTF.